The T cell receptor (beta chain) described here comes from a study of cytomegalovirus exposure and HLA in healthy donors. At the level of the study: Earlier, 117 million unique TCR beta sequences were recovered from about 200 million T cells by an analysis.

This CDR3 comprises 13 residues. Trimming shortened V by 7 bases and J by 2 bases, and 15 bases separated the two germline ends. CDR1 SQVTM and CDR2 ANQGSEA come from the germline V gene. This clone was recorded only once. Its matching antigen is unknown. General study points: Indistinguishable V segments, including TRBV6-2 and TRBV6-3, were excluded. Previous analysis showed most TCR beta V segments were productive about 87% or about 30% of the time.

Both 60 Vbeta primers and 13 Jbeta primers went into the PCR. Here immunoSEQ multiplex PCR was the method, and the copy in TCRdb shows in-frame clones only, minus some. The sample lists about 130,000 clones; 80% were seen once. Donors were ostensibly healthy at sampling, although undocumented immune exposures were probable. Sequencing was performed on PBMCs. The receptor was isolated from a human donor in good health. This rearrangement joins TRBV29-1 to TRBJ2-7, with D perhaps TRBD1 (5 bases). The CDR3 loop is CSARQTSTYEQYF. The CDR3 DNA follows: TGCAGCGCCCGACAGACATCAACCTACGAGCAGTACTTC.